This T cell receptor beta chain was documented in a study of T cells in women clearing cervical HPV infection. Study-level results: Combining TCR richness with V gene abundances gave approximately 0.8 AUC. Repertoire richness, not evenness, was significantly elevated in CIN3+ cases versus controls. It is unknown whether associations predate infection; no effector/memory or HPV-specific sorting.

Clones were sequenced by immunoSEQ multiplex PCR, and TCRdb holds only the in-frame ones, with some missing. The sample totals roughly 48,000 clones; its top ten clones hold around 1.5%. The CDR3 runs to 17 residues. CDR1 and CDR2 (germline): ENHRY, SYGVKD. V was trimmed by 0 bases and J by 7 bases, leaving 21 bases between them. MY09/MY11 PCR detected cervical HPV DNA; dot-blot assigned genotypes. By frequency, this clone registers medium-sized (0.01 to 0.1%). The antigen is undetermined. The read ends 3 residues early relative to the CDR3; the germline J gene fills the gap. The chain recombines TRBV10-3 with TRBJ1-1; D not certain. The sample comprised blood buffy coat. The TCR was taken from a woman aged 18-69 years with a cervical HPV16 infection that either progressed to CIN3+ or cleared (not recorded which). Partial CDR3 DNA: TGTGCCATCAGTGAGTCGAGTCTCGAGGGCCGATGGATTGAA. Protein product: CAISESSLEGRWIE. The full CDR3 reads CAISESSLEGRWIEAFF.